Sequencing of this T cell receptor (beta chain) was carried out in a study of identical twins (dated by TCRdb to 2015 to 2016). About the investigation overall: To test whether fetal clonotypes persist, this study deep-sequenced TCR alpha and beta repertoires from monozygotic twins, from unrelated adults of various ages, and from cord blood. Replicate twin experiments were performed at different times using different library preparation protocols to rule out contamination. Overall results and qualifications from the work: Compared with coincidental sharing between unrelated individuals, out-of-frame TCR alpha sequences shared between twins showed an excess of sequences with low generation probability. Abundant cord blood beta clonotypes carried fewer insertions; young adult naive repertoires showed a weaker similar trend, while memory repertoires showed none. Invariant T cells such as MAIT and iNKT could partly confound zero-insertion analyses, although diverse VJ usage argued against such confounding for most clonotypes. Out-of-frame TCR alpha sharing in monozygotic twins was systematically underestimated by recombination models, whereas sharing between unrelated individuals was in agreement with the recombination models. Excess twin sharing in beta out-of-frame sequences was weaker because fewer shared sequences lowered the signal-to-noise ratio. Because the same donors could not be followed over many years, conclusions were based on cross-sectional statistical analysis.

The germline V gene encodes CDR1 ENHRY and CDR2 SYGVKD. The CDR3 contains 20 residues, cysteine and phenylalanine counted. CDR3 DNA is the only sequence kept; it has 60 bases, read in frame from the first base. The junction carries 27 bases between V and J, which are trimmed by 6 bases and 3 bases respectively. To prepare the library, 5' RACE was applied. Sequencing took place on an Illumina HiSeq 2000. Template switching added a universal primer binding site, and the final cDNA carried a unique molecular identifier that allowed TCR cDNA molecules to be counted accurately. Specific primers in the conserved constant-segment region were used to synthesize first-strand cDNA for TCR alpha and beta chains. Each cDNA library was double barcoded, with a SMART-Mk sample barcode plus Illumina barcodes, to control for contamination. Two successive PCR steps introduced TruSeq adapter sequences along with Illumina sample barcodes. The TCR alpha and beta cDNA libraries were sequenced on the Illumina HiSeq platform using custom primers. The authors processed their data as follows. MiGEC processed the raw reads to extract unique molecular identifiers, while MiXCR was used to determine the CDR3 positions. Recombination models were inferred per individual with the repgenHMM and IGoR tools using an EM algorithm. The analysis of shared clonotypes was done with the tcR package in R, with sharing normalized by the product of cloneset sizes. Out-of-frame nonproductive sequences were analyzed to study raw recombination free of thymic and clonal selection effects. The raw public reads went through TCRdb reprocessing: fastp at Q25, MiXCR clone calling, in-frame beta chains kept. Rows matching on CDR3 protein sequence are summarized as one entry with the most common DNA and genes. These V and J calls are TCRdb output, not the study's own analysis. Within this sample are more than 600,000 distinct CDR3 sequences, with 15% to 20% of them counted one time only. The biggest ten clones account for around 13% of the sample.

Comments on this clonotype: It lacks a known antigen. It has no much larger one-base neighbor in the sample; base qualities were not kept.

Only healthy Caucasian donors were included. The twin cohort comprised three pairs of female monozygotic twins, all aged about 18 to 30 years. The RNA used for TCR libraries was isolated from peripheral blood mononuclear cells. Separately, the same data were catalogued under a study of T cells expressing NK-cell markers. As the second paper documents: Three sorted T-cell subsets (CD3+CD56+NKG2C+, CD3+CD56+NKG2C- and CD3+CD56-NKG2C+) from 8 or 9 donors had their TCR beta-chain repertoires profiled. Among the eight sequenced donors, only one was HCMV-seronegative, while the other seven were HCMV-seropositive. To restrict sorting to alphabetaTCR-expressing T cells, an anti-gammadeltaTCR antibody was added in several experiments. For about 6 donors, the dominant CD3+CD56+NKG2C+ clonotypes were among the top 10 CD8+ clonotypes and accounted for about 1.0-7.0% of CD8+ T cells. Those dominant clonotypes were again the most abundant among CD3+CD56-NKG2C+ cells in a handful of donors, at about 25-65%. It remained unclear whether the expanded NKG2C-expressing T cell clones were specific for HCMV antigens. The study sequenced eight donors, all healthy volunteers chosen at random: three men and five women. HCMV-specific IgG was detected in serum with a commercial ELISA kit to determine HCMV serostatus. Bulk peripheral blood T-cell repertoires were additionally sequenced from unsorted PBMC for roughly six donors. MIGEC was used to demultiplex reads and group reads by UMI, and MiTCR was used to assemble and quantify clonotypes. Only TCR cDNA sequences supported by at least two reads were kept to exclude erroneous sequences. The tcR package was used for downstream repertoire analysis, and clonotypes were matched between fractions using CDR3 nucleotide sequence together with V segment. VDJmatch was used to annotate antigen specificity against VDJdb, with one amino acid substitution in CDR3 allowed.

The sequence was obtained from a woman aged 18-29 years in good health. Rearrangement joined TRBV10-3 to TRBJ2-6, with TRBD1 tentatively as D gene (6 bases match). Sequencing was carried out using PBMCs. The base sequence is TGTGCCATCAGCTACTTCATCGGGCAGGGGACACAATTTGGGGCCAACGTCCTGACTTTC. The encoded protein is CAISYFIGQGTQFGANVLTF.